This is a list of T cell receptor beta chains from one sample in a study of long-term antiretroviral therapy in people with HIV. Assay used: immunoSEQ multiplex PCR; TCRdb lists only in-frame clones, some missing. The sample yields about 30,000 clones, 95% seen once. The sequencing used unsorted PBMCs, collected 5.3 years after starting antiretroviral therapy. The receptors were sampled from a man younger than 45 with HIV. Each CDR3 is given without its conserved first and last residue.

v_call cdr3_aa
TRBV5-1 ASSFTVGGTQY
TRBV6-5 ASRTPGQGLYEQY
TRBV7-9 ASSQGTYEQY
TRBV30 AWGAGNYGYT
TRBV7-9 ASSPLRETQY
TRBV6-1 ASSYGFIQY
TRBV6-1 ASIPDGRGYGYT
TRBV19 ASSTRDSPVNTEAF
TRBV6-6 ASSSWAGEAYGYT
TRBV9 ASSRLTSGSTDTQY
TRBV6-1 ASSLGRNEQF
TRBV5-1 ASSLGQGGEKLF
TRBV9 ASSENTGELF
TRBV7-8 ASSFRGTPGTNYGYT
TRBV5-1 ASSFLDGNYGYT